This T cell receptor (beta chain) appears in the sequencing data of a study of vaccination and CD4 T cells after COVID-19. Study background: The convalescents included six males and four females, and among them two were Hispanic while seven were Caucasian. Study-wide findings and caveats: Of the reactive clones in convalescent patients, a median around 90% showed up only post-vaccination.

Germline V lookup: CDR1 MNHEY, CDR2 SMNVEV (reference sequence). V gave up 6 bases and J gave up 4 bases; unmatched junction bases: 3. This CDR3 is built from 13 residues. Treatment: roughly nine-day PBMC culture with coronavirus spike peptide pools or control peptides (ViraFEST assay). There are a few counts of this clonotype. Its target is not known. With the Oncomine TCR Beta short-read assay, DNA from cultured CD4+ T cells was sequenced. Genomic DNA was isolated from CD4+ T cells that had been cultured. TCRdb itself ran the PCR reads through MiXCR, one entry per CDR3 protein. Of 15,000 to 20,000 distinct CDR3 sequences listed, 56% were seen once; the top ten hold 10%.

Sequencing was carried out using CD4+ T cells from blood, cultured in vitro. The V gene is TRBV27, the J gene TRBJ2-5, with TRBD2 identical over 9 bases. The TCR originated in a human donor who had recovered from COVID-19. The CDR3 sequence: CASRFSGGETQYF. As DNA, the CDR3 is TGTGCCAGCAGATTTAGCGGGGGAGAGACCCAGTACTTC.